The entry that follows covers one T cell receptor beta chain sequence. Indicated treatment: 15 to 20 received Ad26.COV2.S at low or high dose, single or two shots; several received placebo; per-sample allocation not given. Sample collection was performed on day 63 after the first vaccine or placebo injection. This person who donated was an adult of 18-55 years in Boston. Its platform was an Ad26 vector, and its expressed antigen was Wuhan-strain SARS-CoV-2 spike. These data come from a study of Ad26.COV2.S vaccination and SARS-CoV-2 variants. For the study at large: Donor got 5x10^10 or 1x10^11 viral particles of Ad26.COV2.S.

The CDR3 runs 15 residues. After removal of 1 base from V and 2 bases from J, the junction contained 5 bases not matched to a gene. The germline V gene has CDR1 SGHRS and CDR2 YFSETQ. This table comes from immunoSEQ multiplex PCR, and its TCRdb copy is limited to in-frame clones, with some not included. The table includes around 300,000 clones, roughly 90% detected once. The source is a person aged 18-60 years who received the Ad26.COV2.S COVID-19 vaccine or a placebo. The specimen comprised peripheral blood, sampled in a trial of Ad26.COV2.S vaccine versus placebo. The J gene is TRBJ2-7, the V gene TRBV5-1; TRBD1 matches 8 bases. The CDR3 sequence: CASSLLTGVPYEQYF. For the CDR3, the DNA is TGCGCCAGCAGCTTGTTGACAGGGGTCCCCTACGAGCAGTACTTC. The whole variable domain, remainder taken from reference TRBV5-1 and TRBJ2-7, is KAGVTQTPRYLIKTRGQQVTLSCSPISGHRSVSWYQQTPGQGLQFLFEYFSETQRNKGNFPGRFSGRQFSNSRSEMNVSTLELGDSALYLCASSLLTGVPYEQYFGPGTRLTVT.